One sample yielded the 22 T cell receptor beta chains listed below, sequenced in a study of CD8 T cells in ankylosing spondylitis. TCRdb re-derived calls from the 5' RACE reads in MiXCR, one entry per CDR3 protein. The sample shows around 150,000 distinct CDR3 sequences, under 35% of them seen only once. The specimen sequenced was synovial fluid, either unsorted or a sorted T cell fraction (not recorded which). Every receptor here comes from a male donor with ankylosing spondylitis.

This chain links TRBV10-3 with TRBJ2-5, with D possibly TRBD1 on 6 matching bases. Germline CDR1 and CDR2: ENHRY and SYGVKD. Trimming left V 2 bases short and J 0 bases short, with 10 bases between. The CDR3 sequence is 15 residues long. The CDR3 DNA follows: TGTGCCATCAGTGAGGGCAGGGGTTACCAAGAGACCCAGTACTTC. Translated, it gives CAISEGRGYQETQYF.

This clonotype was recorded a few times. The chain combines TRBV14 with TRBJ1-6; D unresolved. Germline CDR1 and CDR2: SGHDN and FVKESK. CDR3 size: 14 residues. Trimming pared 0 bases from V and 6 bases from J, leaving 6 bases between. The DNA of the CDR3 is TGTGCCAGCAGCCAAGAAGTCAGTAATTCACCCCTCCACTTT. Translated, it gives CASSQEVSNSPLHF. Filled out from reference TRBV14 and TRBJ1-6, the complete variable domain reads EAGVTQFPSHSVIEKGQTVTLRCDPISGHDNLYWYRRVMGKEIKFLLHFVKESKQDESGMPNNRFLAERTGGTYSTLKVQPAELEDSGVYFCASSQEVSNSPLHFGNGTRLTVT.

This clonotype turned up a few times. J is TRBJ2-1 and V is TRBV2, with 12 bases lining up with TRBD2. In germline, CDR1 is SNHLY, CDR2 FYNNEI. The CDR3 is 17 residues long. V shed 7 bases, J shed 0 bases, and the junction held 7 bases outside the gene matches. The CDR3 sequence: CASTSGRGVSSYNEQFF. CDR3 DNA: TGTGCCAGCACTAGCGGGAGGGGGGTATCCTCCTACAATGAGCAGTTCTTC.

The chain has TRBV7-9 and TRBJ2-3; 9 nucleotides agree with TRBD1. There are 17 residues in the CDR3. V lost 4 bases and J lost 3; bases outside the gene matches: 11. CDR1 and CDR2 from the germline V gene are SEHNR and FQNEAQ (reference sequence). CDR3 amino acids: CASSSLVGQGRTDTQYF. CDR3 bases: TGTGCCAGCAGCTCTCTGGTTGGACAGGGGAGGACAGATACGCAGTATTTT.

This chain uses TRBV2 with TRBJ2-2, with 12 bases matching TRBD2. The CDR3 runs to 15 residues. Germline V gene data show CDR1 as SNHLY and CDR2 as FYNNEI. After removal of 9 bases from V and 8 bases from J, the junction contained 10 bases not matched to a gene. The CDR3 DNA sequence: TGTGCCAGTAAGACTAGCGGGGGATCGTCTGGGGAGCTGTTTTTT. Translated, it gives CASKTSGGSSGELFF.

This chain uses TRBV6-1 with TRBJ2-3; 11 bases align to TRBD2. V lost 6 bases, J lost 2 bases, and 7 bases stayed unmatched. The CDR3 extends over 16 amino acids. Germline CDR1 reads MNHNS; CDR2 reads SASEGT. The CDR3 DNA reads TGTGCCAGCAGACGGGGACTAGCGGCGATCACAGATACGCAGTATTTT. Translated: CASRRGLAAITDTQYF.

The table lists this clonotype with many counts. The chain combines TRBV28 with TRBJ1-6, with D possibly being TRBD1 (5 bases). This CDR3 comprises 14 residues. The germline V gene encodes CDR1 MDHEN and CDR2 SYDVKM. Trimming took off 6 bases at V and 8 bases at J, with 14 bases between the two ends. The CDR3: CASSLEGTYSPLHF. CDR3 nucleotide sequence: TGTGCCAGCAGCTTGGAGGGGACCTATTCACCCCTCCACTTT.

The chain combines TRBV12-3 or TRBV12-4 with TRBJ2-2; 9 nucleotides match TRBD2. The CDR3 runs 14 residues. Trimming took 8 bases from V and 3 from J; bases not matched to a gene: 4. CDR3 sequence reads: CASVSGGHTGELFF. Written as DNA, the CDR3 is TGTGCCAGCGTGAGCGGGGGGCACACCGGGGAGCTGTTTTTT.

This clonotype showed up just a few times. V gene TRBV24-1 combines with J gene TRBJ2-1; 14 positions match TRBD2. Trimming took 4 bases from V and 4 from J; bases not matched to a gene: 8. Per germline, CDR1 KGHDR and CDR2 SFDVKD. The CDR3 totals 18 residues. This chain's CDR3 is CATSEPRTSGRNYNEQFF. DNA for the CDR3: TGTGCCACCAGTGAACCTAGGACTAGCGGGAGGAATTACAATGAGCAGTTCTTC.

As regards this clonotype: Mismatch with germline at one junction end may stem from a read error. The V and J genes are TRBV3-1 and TRBJ2-5; 15 nucleotides align to TRBD2. There are 13 residues in the CDR3. Germline V gene sequence: CDR1 LGHDT, CDR2 YNNKEL (reference sequence). The CDR3 protein is CASSQGLGLAGGF. In nucleotides, the CDR3 is TGTGCCAGCAGCCAAGGCCTGGGACTAGCGGGGGGCTTC.

The chain uses TRBV2 and TRBJ1-3; possible D gene TRBD1, 6 bases. CDR1 is SNHLY, CDR2 FYNNEI, per germline. Trimming cost V 6 bases and J 10 bases, with 19 bases left between them. The CDR3 sequence is 14 residues long. CDR3 DNA sequence: TGTGCCAGCAGGGATACAGGGTCGGAGACGACCATATATTTT. Its protein is CASRDTGSETTIYF.

This clonotype has a count of ten or more. The V call is TRBV5-4, the J call TRBJ2-1; tentative D call: TRBD2 (6 bases). This CDR3 contains 15 residues. V was cut by 7 bases and J by 0 bases, with 14 bases left in between. The germline gives CDR1 SGHNT, CDR2 YYREEE (reference sequence). This CDR3 reads CASAGGTPSYNEQFF. For the CDR3, the DNA is TGTGCCAGCGCAGGCGGGACTCCCTCCTACAATGAGCAGTTCTTC.

There are many counts of this clonotype. The chain employs TRBV20-1 and TRBJ2-7, with 13 positions matching TRBD2. The CDR3 extends over 13 amino acids. Losses at the gene ends were 6 bases for V and 1 base for J; bases not matched to a gene: 0. Germline CDR1 DFQATT, CDR2 SNEGSKA (reference sequence). CDR3 bases: TGCAGTGCGGGACTAGCGGGATCCTACGAGCAGTACTTC. Its protein product is CSAGLAGSYEQYF.

V usage is TRBV11-3 and J usage is TRBJ2-7; possible D gene TRBD1, 6 bases. V was shortened by 3 bases and J by 1 base, with 10 bases between the two germline ends. The CDR3 runs 14 residues. Germline V gene data show CDR1 as SGHNT and CDR2 as YENEEA. The CDR3 nucleotides read TGTGCCAGCAGCTTCTTGACAGGTTCCTACGAGCAGTACTTC. Its translation: CASSFLTGSYEQYF.

The chain carries TRBV6-1 and TRBJ2-5; the match to TRBD1 covers 12 bases. From germline, CDR1 is MNHNS and CDR2 SASEGT. The CDR3 totals 14 residues. Unmatched junction bases numbered 4, after V lost 6 bases and J lost 5 bases. The DNA of the CDR3 is TGTGCCAGCAGGGGACAGGGGGCCCGGGAGACCCAGTACTTC. This translates into CASRGQGARETQYF.

This clonotype appeared a few times. This chain links TRBV12-5 with TRBJ1-5; 8 positions agree with TRBD1. Germline values: CDR1 LGHNT, CDR2 FRNRAP. This CDR3 has 15 residues. With 1 base clipped from V and 4 bases from J, the junction kept 3 bases outside the gene matches. The CDR3: CASGLATGGNQPQHF. The CDR3 DNA reads TGTGCTAGTGGTTTGGCTACAGGGGGAAATCAGCCCCAGCATTTT.

The gene calls are TRBV20-1 and TRBJ2-2; 7 bases map to TRBD1. Germline CDR1 reads DFQATT; CDR2 reads SNEGSKA (reference sequence). The CDR3 is 16 residues long. V was clipped by 0 bases and J by 4 bases; unmatched bases: 8. The CDR3 region has the DNA TGCAGTGCTAGAGATCCCGTGACAGGGAGCACCGGGGAGCTGTTTTTT. Encoded protein: CSARDPVTGSTGELFF.

This sequence joins TRBV20-1 and TRBJ2-3; TRBD2 matches 9 bases. The CDR3 spans 14 residues. Germline trimming cut 5 bases from V and 5 bases from J; bases unmatched to any gene: 8. Germline CDR1 DFQATT, CDR2 SNEGSKA (reference sequence). CDR3 in DNA: TGCAGTGCTGAGCGGGAGGAGCAGGGAGATACGCAGTATTTT. Encoded protein: CSAEREEQGDTQYF.

This clonotype was detected only once. The chain is built from TRBV14 and TRBJ2-7; D may be TRBD1 or TRBD2 (6 bases each). Between the trimmed V and J ends, which lost 9 bases and 2 bases, there was a span of 23 bases. The CDR3 contains 16 residues. CDR1 is SGHDN and CDR2 is FVKESK in the germline V gene. CDR3 loop: CASPKRGEARPYEQYF. As DNA, the CDR3 is TGTGCCAGTCCTAAAAGGGGGGAGGCGCGGCCCTACGAGCAGTACTTC.

This clonotype was recorded at least ten times. The genes are TRBV2 and TRBJ1-2; D possibly corresponds to TRBD1 (5 bases). The CDR3 loop spans 14 amino acids. V lost 2 bases to trimming and J lost 6 bases, with 13 bases between them. Germline V gene data show CDR1 as SNHLY and CDR2 as FYNNEI. CDR3 nucleotide sequence: TGTGCCAGCAGTGAACGGGGACGGAAGGATGGCTACACCTTC. It translates to CASSERGRKDGYTF.

The chain links TRBV5-5 to TRBJ2-5, with 8 nucleotides matching TRBD2. The CDR3 is 14 residues long. Germline trimming cut 4 bases from V and 4 bases from J; bases unmatched to any gene: 6. Germline V gene data show CDR1 as SGHKS and CDR2 as YYEKEE (reference sequence). This chain's CDR3 is CASSTTGGRETQYF. The DNA for the CDR3 is TGTGCCAGCAGCACGACGGGGGGGCGAGAGACCCAGTACTTC.

The V call is TRBV11-2, the J call TRBJ2-1; 8 bases are shared with TRBD2. J lost 7 bases, V lost 1 base, and 12 bases had no gene match. The CDR3 is 17 amino acids. Germline CDR1 and CDR2: SGHAT and FQNNGV. The CDR3 DNA follows: TGTGCCAGCAGCTTAGGGGAAGGACTAGCACCCCAAAATGAGCAGTTCTTC. As protein: CASSLGEGLAPQNEQFF.